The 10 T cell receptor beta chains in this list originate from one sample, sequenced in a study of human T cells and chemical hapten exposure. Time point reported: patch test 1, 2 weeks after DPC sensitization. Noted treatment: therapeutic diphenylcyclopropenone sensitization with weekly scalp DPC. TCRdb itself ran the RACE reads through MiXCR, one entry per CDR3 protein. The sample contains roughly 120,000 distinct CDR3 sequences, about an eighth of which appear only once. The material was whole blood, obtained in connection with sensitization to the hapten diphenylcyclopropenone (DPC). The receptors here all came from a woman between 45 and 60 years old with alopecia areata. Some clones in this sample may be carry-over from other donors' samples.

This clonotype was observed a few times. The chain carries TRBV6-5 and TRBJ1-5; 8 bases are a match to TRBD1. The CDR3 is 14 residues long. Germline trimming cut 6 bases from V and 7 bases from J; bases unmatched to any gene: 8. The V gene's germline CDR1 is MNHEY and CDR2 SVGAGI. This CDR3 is CASSPSGGWQPQHF. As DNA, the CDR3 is TGTGCCAGCAGCCCCTCAGGGGGCTGGCAGCCCCAGCATTTT.

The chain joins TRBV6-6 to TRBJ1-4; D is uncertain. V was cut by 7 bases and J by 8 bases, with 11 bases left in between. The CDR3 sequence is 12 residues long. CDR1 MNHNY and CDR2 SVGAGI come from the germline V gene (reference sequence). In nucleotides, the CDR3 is TGTGCCAGCAAACTTAGAGGGGAAAAACTGTTTTTT. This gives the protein CASKLRGEKLFF.

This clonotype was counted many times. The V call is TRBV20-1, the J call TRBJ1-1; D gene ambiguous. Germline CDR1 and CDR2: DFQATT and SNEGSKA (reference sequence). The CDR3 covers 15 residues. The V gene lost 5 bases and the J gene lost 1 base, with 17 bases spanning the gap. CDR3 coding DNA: TGCAGTGCTCCTCTTCCTGGGAGGGAGAACACTGAAGCTTTCTTT. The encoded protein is CSAPLPGRENTEAFF.

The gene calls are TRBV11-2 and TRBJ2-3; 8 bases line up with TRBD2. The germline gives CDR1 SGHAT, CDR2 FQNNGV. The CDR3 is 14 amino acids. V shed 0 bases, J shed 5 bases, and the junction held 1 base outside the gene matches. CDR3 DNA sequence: TGTGCCAGCAGCTTAGACGGGGGGGGAGATACGCAGTATTTT. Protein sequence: CASSLDGGGDTQYF.

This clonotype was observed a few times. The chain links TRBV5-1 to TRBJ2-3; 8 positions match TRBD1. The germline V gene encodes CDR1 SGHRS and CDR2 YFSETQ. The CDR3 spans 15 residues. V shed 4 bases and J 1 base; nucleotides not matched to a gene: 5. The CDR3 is CASSARGRGTDTQYF. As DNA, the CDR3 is TGCGCCAGCAGCGCCAGGGGGCGCGGCACAGATACGCAGTATTTT.

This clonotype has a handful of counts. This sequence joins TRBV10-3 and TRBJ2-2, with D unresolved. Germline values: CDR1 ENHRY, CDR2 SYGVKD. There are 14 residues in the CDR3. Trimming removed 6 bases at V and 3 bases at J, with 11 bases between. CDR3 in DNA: TGTGCCATCAGGCCCCATGGGTACACCGGGGAGCTGTTTTTT. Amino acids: CAIRPHGYTGELFF.

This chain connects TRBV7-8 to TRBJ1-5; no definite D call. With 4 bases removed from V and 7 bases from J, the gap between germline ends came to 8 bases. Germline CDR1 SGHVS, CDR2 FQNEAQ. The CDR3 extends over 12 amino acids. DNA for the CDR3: TGTGCCAGCAGCTGGGCCCTCCAGCCCCAGCATTTT. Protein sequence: CASSWALQPQHF.

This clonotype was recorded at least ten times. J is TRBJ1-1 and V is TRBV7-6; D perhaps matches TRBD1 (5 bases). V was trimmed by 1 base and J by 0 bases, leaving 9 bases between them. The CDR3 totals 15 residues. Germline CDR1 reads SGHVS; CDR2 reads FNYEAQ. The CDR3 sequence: CASSLEGRMNTEAFF. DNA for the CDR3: TGTGCCAGCAGCTTAGAGGGACGGATGAACACTGAAGCTTTCTTT.

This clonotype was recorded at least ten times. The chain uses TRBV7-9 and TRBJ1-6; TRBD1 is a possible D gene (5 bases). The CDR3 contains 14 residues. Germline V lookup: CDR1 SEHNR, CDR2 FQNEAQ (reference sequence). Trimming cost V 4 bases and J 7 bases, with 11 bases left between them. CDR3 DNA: TGTGCCAGCAGCTCGAGGGGTAACAATTCACCCCTCCACTTT. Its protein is CASSSRGNNSPLHF.

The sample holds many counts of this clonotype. The CDR3 here is CASSYSTTTNYGYTF. CDR3 DNA sequence: TGTGCCAGCAGTTACTCGACCACCACTAACTATGGCTACACCTTC. The chain employs TRBV6-6 and TRBJ1-2; no definite D call. The CDR3 is 15 residues long. In germline, CDR1 is MNHNY, CDR2 SVGAGI (reference sequence). V was shortened by 0 bases and J by 0 bases, with 8 bases between the two germline ends.